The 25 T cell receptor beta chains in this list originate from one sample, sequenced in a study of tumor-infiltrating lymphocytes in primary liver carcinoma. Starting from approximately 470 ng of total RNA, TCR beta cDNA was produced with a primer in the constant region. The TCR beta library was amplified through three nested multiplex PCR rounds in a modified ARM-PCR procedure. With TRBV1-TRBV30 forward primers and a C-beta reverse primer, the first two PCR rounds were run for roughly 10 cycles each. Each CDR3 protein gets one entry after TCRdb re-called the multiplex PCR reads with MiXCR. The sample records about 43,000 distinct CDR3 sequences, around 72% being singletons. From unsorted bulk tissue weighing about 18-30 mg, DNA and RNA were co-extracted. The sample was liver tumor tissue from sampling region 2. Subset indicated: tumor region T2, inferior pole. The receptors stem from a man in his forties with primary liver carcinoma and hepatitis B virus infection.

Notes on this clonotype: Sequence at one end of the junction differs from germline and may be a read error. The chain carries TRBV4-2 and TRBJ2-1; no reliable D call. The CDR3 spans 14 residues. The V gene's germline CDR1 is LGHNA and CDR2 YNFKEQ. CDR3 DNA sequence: TGTGCCAACAGCCAAGAACTGGAAACGAATGAGCAGTTCTTC. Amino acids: CANSQELETNEQFF.

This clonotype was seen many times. As DNA, the CDR3 is TGTGCCAGCAGCCCGACTGATTCCTACGAGCAGTACTTC. Its translation: CASSPTDSYEQYF. This chain connects TRBV7-8 to TRBJ2-7, with D hard to call. CDR1 is SGHVS and CDR2 is FQNEAQ in the germline V gene. This CDR3 has 13 amino acids. Trimming stripped 5 bases from V and 1 base from J, with 9 bases between.

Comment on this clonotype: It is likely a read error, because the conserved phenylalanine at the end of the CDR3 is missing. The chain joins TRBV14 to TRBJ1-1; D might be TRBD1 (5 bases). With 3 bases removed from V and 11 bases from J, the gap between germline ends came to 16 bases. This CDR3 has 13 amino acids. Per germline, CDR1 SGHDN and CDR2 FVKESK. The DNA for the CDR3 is TGTGCCAGCAGCCAGATACTCCAGGGACGGGCTTTCGTT. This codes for CASSQILQGRAFV.

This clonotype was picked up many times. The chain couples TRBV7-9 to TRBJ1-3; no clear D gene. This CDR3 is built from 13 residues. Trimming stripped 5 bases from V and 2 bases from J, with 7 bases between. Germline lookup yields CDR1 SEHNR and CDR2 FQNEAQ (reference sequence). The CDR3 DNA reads TGTGCCAGCAGCGGACGTACTGGAAACACCATATATTTT. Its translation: CASSGRTGNTIYF.

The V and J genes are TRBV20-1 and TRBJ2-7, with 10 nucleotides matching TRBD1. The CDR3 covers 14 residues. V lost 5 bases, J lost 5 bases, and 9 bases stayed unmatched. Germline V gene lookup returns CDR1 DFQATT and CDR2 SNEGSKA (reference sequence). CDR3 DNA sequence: TGCAGTGCTGGGATAGGGACAGGGGTCAACGAGCAGTACTTC. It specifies CSAGIGTGVNEQYF.

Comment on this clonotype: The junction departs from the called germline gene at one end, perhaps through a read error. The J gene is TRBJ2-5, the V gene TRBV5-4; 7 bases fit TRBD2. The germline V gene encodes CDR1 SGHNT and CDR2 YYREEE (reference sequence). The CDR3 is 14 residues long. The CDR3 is CASSLRGLTETRYF. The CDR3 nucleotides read TGTGCCAGCAGCTTGCGGGGACTAACGGAGACCCGGTATTTC.

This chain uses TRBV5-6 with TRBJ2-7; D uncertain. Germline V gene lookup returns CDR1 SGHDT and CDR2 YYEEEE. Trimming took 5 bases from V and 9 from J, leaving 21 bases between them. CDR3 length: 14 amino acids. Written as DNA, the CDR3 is TGTGCCAGCAGTTCAACCGTTGCCAGCAACGGGCAGTACTTC. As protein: CASSSTVASNGQYF.

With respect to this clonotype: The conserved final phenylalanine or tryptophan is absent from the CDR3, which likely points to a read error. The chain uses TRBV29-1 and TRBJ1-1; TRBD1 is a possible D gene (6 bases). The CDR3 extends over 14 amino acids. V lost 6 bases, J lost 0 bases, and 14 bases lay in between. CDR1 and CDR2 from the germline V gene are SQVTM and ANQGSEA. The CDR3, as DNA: TGCAGCGTCGTCAGAGGGGGGATGAACACTGAAGCTTTCCTT. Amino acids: CSVVRGGMNTEAFL.

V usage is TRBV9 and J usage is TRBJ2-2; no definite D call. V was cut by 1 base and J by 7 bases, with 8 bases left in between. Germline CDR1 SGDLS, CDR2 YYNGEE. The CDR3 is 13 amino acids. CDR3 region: CASSVMSFGELFF. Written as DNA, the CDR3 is TGTGCCAGCAGCGTAATGAGTTTCGGGGAGCTGTTTTTT.

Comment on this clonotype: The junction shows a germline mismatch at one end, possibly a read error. The CDR3 here is CASRAARVQRQHF. DNA of the CDR3: TGTGCCAGCAGAGCAGCAAGGGTTCAGCGCCAGCATTTT. The rearrangement uses TRBV14 and TRBJ1-5; D is ambiguous. This CDR3 is built from 13 residues. Germline V lookup: CDR1 SGHDN, CDR2 FVKESK.

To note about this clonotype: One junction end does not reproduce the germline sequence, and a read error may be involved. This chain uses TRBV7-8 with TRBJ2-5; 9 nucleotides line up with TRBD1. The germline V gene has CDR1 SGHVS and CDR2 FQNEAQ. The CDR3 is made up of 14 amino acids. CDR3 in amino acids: CAGSRDRGIETQYF. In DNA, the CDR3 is TGTGCCGGCAGCAGAGACAGGGGGATTGAGACCCAGTACTTC.

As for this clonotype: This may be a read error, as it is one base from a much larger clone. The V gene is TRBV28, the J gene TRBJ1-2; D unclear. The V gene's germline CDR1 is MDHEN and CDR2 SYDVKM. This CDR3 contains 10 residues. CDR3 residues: CAGSFNGYTF. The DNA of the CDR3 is TGTGCCGGCAGTTTTAATGGCTACACCTTC.

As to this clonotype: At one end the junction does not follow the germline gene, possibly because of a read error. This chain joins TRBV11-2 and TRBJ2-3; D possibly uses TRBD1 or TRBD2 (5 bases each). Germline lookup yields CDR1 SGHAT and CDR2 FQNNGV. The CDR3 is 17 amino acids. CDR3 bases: TGTGCCAGCACCATCCGGAGGTTAAAGGAGAGCACAGGTACGCAGTATTTT. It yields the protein CASTIRRLKESTGTQYF.

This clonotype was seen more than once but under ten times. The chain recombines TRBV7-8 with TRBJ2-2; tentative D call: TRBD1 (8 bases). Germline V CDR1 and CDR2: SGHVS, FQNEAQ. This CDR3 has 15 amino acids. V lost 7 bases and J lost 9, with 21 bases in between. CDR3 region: CASNRTGGGPRELFF. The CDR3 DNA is TGTGCCAGCAACCGTACAGGGGGGGGTCCCAGGGAGCTGTTTTTT.

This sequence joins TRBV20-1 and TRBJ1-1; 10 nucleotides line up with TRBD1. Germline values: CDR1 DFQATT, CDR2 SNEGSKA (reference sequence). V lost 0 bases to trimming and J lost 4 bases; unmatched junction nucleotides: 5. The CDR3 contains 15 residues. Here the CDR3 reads CSARDEDRGTTEAFF. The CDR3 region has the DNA TGCAGTGCTAGAGATGAGGACAGGGGGACCACTGAAGCTTTCTTT.

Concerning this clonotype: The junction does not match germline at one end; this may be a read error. The CDR3: CANSHSGGRANNEQFF. The CDR3 DNA follows: TGCGCCAACAGCCATTCAGGCGGGAGGGCCAACAATGAGCAGTTCTTC. The chain employs TRBV4-3 and TRBJ2-1, with 9 nucleotides matching TRBD2. The germline V gene encodes CDR1 LGHNA and CDR2 YSLEER. This CDR3 has 16 amino acids.

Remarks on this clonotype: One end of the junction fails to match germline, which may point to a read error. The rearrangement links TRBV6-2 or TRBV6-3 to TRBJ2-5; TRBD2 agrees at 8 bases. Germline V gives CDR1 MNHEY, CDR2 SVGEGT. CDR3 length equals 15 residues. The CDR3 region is CANSPLLAGGETQYF. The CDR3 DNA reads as TGTGCCAACAGTCCCCTGCTAGCGGGCGGAGAGACCCAGTACTTC.

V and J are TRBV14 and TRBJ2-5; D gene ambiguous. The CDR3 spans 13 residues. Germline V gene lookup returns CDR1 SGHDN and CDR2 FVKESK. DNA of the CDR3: TGTGTCGGCAGCCAAGATAATTCCGAGACCCAGTACTTC. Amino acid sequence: CVGSQDNSETQYF.

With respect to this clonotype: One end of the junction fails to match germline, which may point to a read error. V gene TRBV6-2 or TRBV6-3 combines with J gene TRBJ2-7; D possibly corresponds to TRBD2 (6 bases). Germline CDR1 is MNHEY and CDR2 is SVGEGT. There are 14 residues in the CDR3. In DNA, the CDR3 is TGTGCCAGCAAAAGACAACAGGAGGGCTACAAGCAGTATTTC. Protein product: CASKRQQEGYKQYF.

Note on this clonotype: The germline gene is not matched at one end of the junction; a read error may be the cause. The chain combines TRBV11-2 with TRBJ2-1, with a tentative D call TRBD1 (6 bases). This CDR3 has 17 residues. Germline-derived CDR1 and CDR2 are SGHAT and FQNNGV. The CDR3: CASSLGNRASSYNEQLF. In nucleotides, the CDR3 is TGTGCCAGCAGCCTAGGTAACAGGGCGAGCTCATACAATGAGCAGTTATTC.

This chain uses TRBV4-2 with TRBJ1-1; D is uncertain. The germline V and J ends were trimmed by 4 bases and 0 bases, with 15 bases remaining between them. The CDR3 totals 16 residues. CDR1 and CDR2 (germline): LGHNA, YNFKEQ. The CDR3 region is CASSLRVPGLNTEAFF. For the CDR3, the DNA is TGTGCCAGCAGCCTGAGGGTCCCCGGACTGAACACTGAAGCTTTCTTT.

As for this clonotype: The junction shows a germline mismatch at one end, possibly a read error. In DNA form, the CDR3 reads TGCGCCAGCAGCCTGGGGTCGACTAACGGAGTCTACGATCAGTACTTC. This codes for CASSLGSTNGVYDQYF. The chain uses TRBV5-1 and TRBJ2-7; TRBD2 is a possible D gene (5 bases). Germline V lookup: CDR1 SGHRS, CDR2 YFSETQ. There are 16 residues in the CDR3.

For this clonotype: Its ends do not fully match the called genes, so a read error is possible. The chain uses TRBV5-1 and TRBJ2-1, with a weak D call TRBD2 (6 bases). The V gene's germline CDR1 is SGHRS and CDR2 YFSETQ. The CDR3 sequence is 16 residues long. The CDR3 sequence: CASSSGGDWSANEQLF. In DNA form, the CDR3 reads TGCGCCAGCAGCTCCGGGGGTGATTGGTCAGCCAATGAGCAGTTATTC.

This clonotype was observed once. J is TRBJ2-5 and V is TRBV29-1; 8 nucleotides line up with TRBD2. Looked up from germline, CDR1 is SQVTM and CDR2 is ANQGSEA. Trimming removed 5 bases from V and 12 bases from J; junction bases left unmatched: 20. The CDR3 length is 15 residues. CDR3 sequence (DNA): TGCAGCGTTCGGACCAGCGGGAGTTGTGCAGAGATCAAGTACTTC. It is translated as CSVRTSGSCAEIKYF.

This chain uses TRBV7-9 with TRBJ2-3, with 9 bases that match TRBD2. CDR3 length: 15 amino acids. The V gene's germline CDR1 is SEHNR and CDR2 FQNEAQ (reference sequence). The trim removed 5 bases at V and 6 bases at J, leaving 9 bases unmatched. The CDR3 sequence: CASSPLIAGDDTQYF. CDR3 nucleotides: TGTGCCAGCAGCCCACTGATAGCGGGAGATGATACGCAGTATTTT.